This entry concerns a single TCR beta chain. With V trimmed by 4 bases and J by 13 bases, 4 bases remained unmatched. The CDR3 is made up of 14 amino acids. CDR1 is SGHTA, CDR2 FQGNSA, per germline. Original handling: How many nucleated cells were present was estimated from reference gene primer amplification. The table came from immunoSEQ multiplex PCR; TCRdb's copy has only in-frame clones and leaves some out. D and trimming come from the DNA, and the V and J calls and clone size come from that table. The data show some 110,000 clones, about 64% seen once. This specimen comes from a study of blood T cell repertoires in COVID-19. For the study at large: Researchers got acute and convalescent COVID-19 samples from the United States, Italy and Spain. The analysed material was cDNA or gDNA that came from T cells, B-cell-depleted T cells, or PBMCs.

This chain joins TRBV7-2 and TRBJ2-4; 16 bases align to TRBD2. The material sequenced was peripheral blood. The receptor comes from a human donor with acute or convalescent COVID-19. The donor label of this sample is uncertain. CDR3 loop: CASSSGTSGGGQYF. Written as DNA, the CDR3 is TGTGCCAGCAGCTCCGGGACTAGCGGGGGGGGCCAGTACTTC.